Below, 31 T cell receptor beta chains from the same sample are listed, as sequenced in a study of response to subunit inactivated influenza vaccine. TCRdb re-analysed the RT-PCR reads in MiXCR, keeping a single row per CDR3 protein. The profile shows approximately 530,000 distinct CDR3 sequences, less than 10% of them singletons. The input for sequencing was PBMCs from blood, taken roughly 24 months after vaccination. These receptors originate from a man between 50 and 75 years old who received an inactivated influenza vaccine.

This clonotype was seen ten or more times. The chain employs TRBV12-3 or TRBV12-4 and TRBJ2-3; D could derive from TRBD1 or TRBD2 (5 bases each). V was cut by 7 bases and J by 0 bases, with 11 bases left in between. The CDR3 is 14 residues long. The CDR3 sequence: CASTRGASTDTQYF. The CDR3 DNA sequence: TGTGCCAGCACCCGGGGCGCTAGCACAGATACGCAGTATTTT.

The CDR3 nucleotides read TGTGCCAGCAGTTCCGCCAGAGTACAGCAGTTCTTC. Translation: CASSSARVQQFF. The rearrangement links TRBV12-3 or TRBV12-4 to TRBJ2-1; the D is unclear. V dropped 4 bases and J dropped 11 bases, with 12 bases sitting between them. The CDR3 consists of 12 residues.

This clonotype was observed a few times. V gene TRBV20-1 combines with J gene TRBJ2-3; D remains ambiguous. From germline, CDR1 is DFQATT and CDR2 SNEGSKA (reference sequence). This CDR3 comprises 11 residues. V dropped 3 bases and J dropped 2 bases, with 3 bases sitting between them. CDR3 loop: CSARITDTQYF. CDR3 bases: TGCAGTGCTAGGATCACAGATACGCAGTATTTT.

The chain is built from TRBV7-2 and TRBJ1-1; tentative D call: TRBD1 (5 bases). The CDR3 sequence is 11 residues long. Germline CDR1 SGHTA, CDR2 FQGNSA. The V end lost 8 bases, the J end lost 4 bases, and 8 bases lay between the germline ends. The CDR3 DNA sequence: TGTGCCAGCTCAGGGAGCACTGAAGCTTTCTTT. It is translated as CASSGSTEAFF.

This sequence joins TRBV3-1 and TRBJ2-3; D might be TRBD1 or TRBD2, each matching 5 bases. The CDR3 is made up of 16 amino acids. V dropped 1 base and J dropped 1 base, with 12 bases sitting between them. CDR1 LGHDT and CDR2 YNNKEL come from the germline V gene (reference sequence). As DNA, the CDR3 is TGTGCCAGCAGCCAAGGGGGGAGCCAACGCACAGATACGCAGTATTTT. Its protein is CASSQGGSQRTDTQYF.

The J gene is TRBJ1-2, the V gene TRBV7-2, with no clear D. This CDR3 region has 13 residues. Germline-derived CDR1 and CDR2 are SGHTA and FQGNSA. Trimming took off 6 bases at V and 1 base at J, with 9 bases between the two ends. The CDR3, as DNA: TGTGCCAGCAGTAAACAAGTTAACTATGGCTACACCTTC. Amino acid sequence: CASSKQVNYGYTF.

The chain joins TRBV29-1 to TRBJ2-5; the match to TRBD2 covers 12 bases. The germline V gene encodes CDR1 SQVTM and CDR2 ANQGSEA. V lost 7 bases, J lost 7 bases, and 7 bases stayed unmatched. The CDR3 extends over 13 amino acids. The CDR3 sequence is CSARTSGVGTQYF. The CDR3 DNA is TGCAGCGCTCGGACTAGCGGGGTGGGGACCCAGTACTTC. The full variable domain, rest sourced from reference TRBV29-1 and TRBJ2-5, is SAVISQKPSRDICQRGTSLTIQCQVDSQVTMMFWYRQQPGQSLTLIATANQGSEATYESGFVIDKFPISRPNLTFSTLTVSNMSPEDSSIYLCSARTSGVGTQYFGPGTRLLVL.

This clonotype has only a few counts. The chain carries TRBV5-6 and TRBJ2-2; weak D call: TRBD2 (6 bases). V gave up 2 bases and J gave up 0 bases, with 20 bases separating them. Germline-derived CDR1 and CDR2 are SGHDT and YYEEEE. The length of the CDR3 is 19 residues. CDR3 bases: TGTGCCAGCAGCTTTTTTCTAGCGAAAAGTACGGCGAACACCGGGGAGCTGTTTTTT. It specifies CASSFFLAKSTANTGELFF.

V is TRBV25-1 and J is TRBJ1-1, with D unresolved. The CDR3 loop spans 11 amino acids. Looked up from germline, CDR1 is MGHDK and CDR2 is SYGVNS. Trimming shortened V by 5 bases and J by 7 bases, and 8 bases separated the two germline ends. In DNA, the CDR3 is TGTGCCAGCAGTTCACTGGGTGAAGCTTTCTTT. This codes for CASSSLGEAFF.

This clonotype was recorded many times. The rearrangement joins TRBV10-3 to TRBJ2-1; 7 bases line up with TRBD2. CDR1 ENHRY and CDR2 SYGVKD come from the germline V gene. After removal of 7 bases from V and 1 base from J, the junction contained 10 bases not matched to a gene. The CDR3 covers 16 residues. The CDR3 nucleotides are TGTGCCATCACCCCCCGGGCGGGAGTATCCTACAATGAGCAGTTCTTC. It encodes CAITPRAGVSYNEQFF.

This clonotype was detected only a few times. This rearrangement joins TRBV5-1 to TRBJ2-3, with D tentatively TRBD1 (8 bases). This CDR3 spans 15 amino acids. V shed 4 bases and J shed 6 bases, with 18 bases lying between them. Germline V CDR1 and CDR2: SGHRS, YFSETQ. DNA of the CDR3: TGCGCCAGCAGCGACAGGGGTCTGCGGGGGGATACGCAGTATTTT. Amino acid sequence: CASSDRGLRGDTQYF.

The V gene is TRBV9, the J gene TRBJ2-4; 8 bases are a match to TRBD1. Germline CDR1 reads SGDLS; CDR2 reads YYNGEE. With V trimmed by 0 bases and J by 8 bases, 7 bases remained unmatched. The CDR3 sequence is 15 residues long. Here the CDR3 reads CASSVAGTGFDIQYF. The CDR3, as DNA: TGTGCCAGCAGCGTAGCCGGGACAGGTTTTGACATTCAGTACTTC. Variable domain in full (rest from reference TRBV9 and TRBJ2-4): DSGVTQTPKHLITATGQRVTLRCSPRSGDLSVYWYQQSLDQGLQFLIQYYNGEERAKGNILERFSAQQFPDLHSELNLSSLELGDSALYFCASSVAGTGFDIQYFGAGTRLSVL.

This clonotype has only a few counts. The chain uses TRBV7-7 and TRBJ2-3; 8 bases line up with TRBD2. The CDR3 is 15 residues long. Germline assignment: CDR1 SSHAT and CDR2 FNYEAQ (reference sequence). V shed 4 bases, J shed 2 bases, and the junction held 5 bases outside the gene matches. This chain's CDR3 is CASSSSGRVTDTQYF. CDR3 sequence (DNA): TGTGCCAGCAGCTCTAGCGGGCGTGTCACAGATACGCAGTATTTT.

The chain recombines TRBV12-3 or TRBV12-4 with TRBJ2-7; 8 bases agree with TRBD2. The CDR3 totals 15 residues. J was trimmed by 9 bases and V by 4 bases; bases with no gene match: 14. DNA for the CDR3: TGTGCCAGCAGTTCCGGGACTAGGGCTTTGGGTGGGCAGTACTTC. It specifies CASSSGTRALGGQYF.

The gene calls are TRBV15 and TRBJ2-1, with 10 bases identical to TRBD2. This CDR3 has 16 residues. V was pared by 0 bases and J by 2 bases, with 1 base of the junction left unmatched. Germline values: CDR1 LNHNV, CDR2 YYDKDF (reference sequence). The CDR3 spells CATSRETSGTYNEQFF. In DNA form, the CDR3 reads TGTGCCACCAGCAGAGAAACTAGCGGGACCTACAATGAGCAGTTCTTC.

There are many counts of this clonotype. As DNA, the CDR3 is TGTGCCAGCAGCTTAGGGGACACCCGGGCCCTCTATGGCTACACCTTC. Protein: CASSLGDTRALYGYTF. The chain employs TRBV7-9 and TRBJ1-2; a weak D match, TRBD1 (6 bases). CDR1 and CDR2 from the germline V gene are SEHNR and FQNEAQ (reference sequence). V shed 1 base and J shed 4 bases, with 16 bases lying between them. This CDR3 is built from 16 residues.

This clonotype has at least ten counts. V usage is TRBV4-3 and J usage is TRBJ2-7; the D call may be TRBD1 or TRBD2 (5 bases each). Germline V lookup: CDR1 LGHNA, CDR2 YSLEER. V lost 0 bases and J lost 3, with 18 bases in between. The CDR3 loop spans 17 amino acids. CDR3 residues: CASSQDPRGRGGYEQYF. For the CDR3, the DNA is TGCGCCAGCAGCCAAGATCCGAGGGGTCGGGGTGGCTACGAGCAGTACTTC.

This clonotype has at least ten counts. This chain uses TRBV6-5 with TRBJ2-7; D perhaps matches TRBD1 (5 bases). Germline CDR1 and CDR2: MNHEY and SVGAGI. V lost 2 bases and J 5 bases, leaving 13 bases between the germline ends. The CDR3 spans 14 residues. CDR3 in DNA: TGTGCCAGCAGTTACCGCCGAGACAGCAACGAGCAGTACTTC. This sequence encodes CASSYRRDSNEQYF.

This clonotype was seen at least ten times. In DNA form, the CDR3 reads TGTGCCAGCGGGTCACTAGCGGGGGGACTCCTGAGCTCCTACAATGAGCAGTTCTTC. Translation gives CASGSLAGGLLSSYNEQFF. This chain uses TRBV6-2 or TRBV6-3 with TRBJ2-1, with 12 bases aligning to TRBD2. The CDR3 length is 19 residues. Germline CDR1 reads MNHEY; CDR2 reads SVGEGT. After removal of 8 bases from V and 0 bases from J, the junction contained 14 bases not matched to a gene.

This clonotype was seen ten or more times. The chain carries TRBV5-1 and TRBJ2-3, with 7 bases lining up with TRBD1. CDR1 SGHRS and CDR2 YFSETQ come from the germline V gene. The length of the CDR3 is 15 residues. V lost 4 bases to trimming and J lost 0 bases; unmatched junction nucleotides: 5. CDR3: CASSRDSHSTDTQYF. The CDR3 bases are TGCGCCAGCAGCAGGGACAGCCACAGCACAGATACGCAGTATTTT. The entire variable domain, with the rest obtained from reference TRBV5-1 and TRBJ2-3, is as follows: KAGVTQTPRYLIKTRGQQVTLSCSPISGHRSVSWYQQTPGQGLQFLFEYFSETQRNKGNFPGRFSGRQFSNSRSEMNVSTLELGDSALYLCASSRDSHSTDTQYFGPGTRLTVL.

This clonotype was picked up many times. This chain uses TRBV12-3 or TRBV12-4 with TRBJ1-3; no clear D. The CDR3 spans 14 residues. V gave up 1 base and J gave up 2 bases, with 6 bases separating them. The CDR3 region has the DNA TGTGCCAGCAGTTTAGGGGCGGCTGGAAACACCATATATTTT. The encoded protein is CASSLGAAGNTIYF.

The chain carries TRBV7-2 and TRBJ1-5; no reliable D call. Germline V gene data show CDR1 as SGHTA and CDR2 as FQGNSA. The CDR3 is made up of 11 amino acids. The germline V and J ends were trimmed by 4 bases and 7 bases, with 5 bases remaining between them. CDR3 residues: CASSSRQPQHF. The CDR3 region has the DNA TGTGCCAGCAGCTCGAGGCAGCCCCAGCATTTT. The entire variable domain, with the rest obtained from reference TRBV7-2 and TRBJ1-5, is as follows: GAGVSQSPSNKVTEKGKDVELRCDPISGHTALYWYRQSLGQGLEFLIYFQGNSAPDKSGLPSDRFSAERTGGSVSTLTIQRTQQEDSAVYLCASSSRQPQHFGDGTRLSIL.

This chain joins TRBV5-1 and TRBJ2-6, with TRBD1 as a possible D gene (5 bases). V dropped 5 bases and J dropped 0 bases, with 9 bases sitting between them. This CDR3 contains 15 residues. Germline-derived CDR1 and CDR2 are SGHRS and YFSETQ. This CDR3 is CASSHDSSGANVLTF. In DNA form, the CDR3 reads TGCGCCAGCAGTCATGACAGCTCTGGGGCCAACGTCCTGACTTTC.

The genes are TRBV5-1 and TRBJ2-7; 10 nucleotides agree with TRBD2. J lost 5 bases, V lost 1 base, and 12 bases had no gene match. The CDR3 is made up of 17 amino acids. In germline, CDR1 is SGHRS, CDR2 YFSETQ. The CDR3 bases are TGCGCCAGCAGCTTGATGGCTAGCGGGAGCTATTCCCACGAGCAGTACTTC. It specifies CASSLMASGSYSHEQYF.

In this sample, this clonotype turned up a few times. The chain carries TRBV20-1 and TRBJ1-5; D is possibly TRBD1 (5 bases). The CDR3 is 13 residues long. The germline V gene has CDR1 DFQATT and CDR2 SNEGSKA (reference sequence). Trimming pared 5 bases from V and 0 bases from J, leaving 8 bases between. As DNA, the CDR3 is TGCAGTGCTCTGACAGCTAGCAATCAGCCCCAGCATTTT. Its translation is CSALTASNQPQHF.

This clonotype was observed a few times. The chain couples TRBV5-6 to TRBJ2-3; TRBD2 agrees at 8 bases. Germline-derived CDR1 and CDR2 are SGHDT and YYEEEE. V lost 2 bases, J lost 4 bases, and 6 bases stayed unmatched. The CDR3 covers 15 residues. The CDR3 bases are TGTGCCAGCAGCTTATTCTTCGGGGGGGCAGATACGCAGTATTTT. Translating it yields CASSLFFGGADTQYF. Based on the CDR3 plus reference TRBV5-6 and TRBJ2-3, the full variable domain is DAGVTQSPTHLIKTRGQQVTLRCSPKSGHDTVSWYQQALGQGPQFIFQYYEEEERQRGNFPDRFSGHQFPNYSSELNVNALLLGDSALYLCASSLFFGGADTQYFGPGTRLTVL.

The chain combines TRBV21-1 with TRBJ2-7; TRBD1, the table's D call, lacks a check against the DNA. TRBV21-1 is assigned pseudogene status. The CDR3 is 13 amino acids. As DNA, the CDR3 is TGTGCCAGCAGCGCACACTACAGGACCGAGCAGTACTTC. It encodes CASSAHYRTEQYF.

This sequence joins TRBV28 and TRBJ2-7; 7 nucleotides agree with TRBD1. Germline V gives CDR1 MDHEN, CDR2 SYDVKM. This CDR3 has 13 amino acids. The CDR3 loop is CALQGQSSYEQYF. The CDR3 DNA is TGTGCGCTCCAGGGACAGTCATCCTACGAGCAGTACTTC.

The sample holds many counts of this clonotype. The V call is TRBV20-1, the J call TRBJ1-5; 9 nucleotides agree with TRBD1. This CDR3 comprises 15 residues. Germline V gene lookup returns CDR1 DFQATT and CDR2 SNEGSKA (reference sequence). Unmatched junction bases numbered 10, after V lost 4 bases and J lost 6 bases. The CDR3 region is CSAIPWTGATQPQHF. CDR3 sequence (DNA): TGCAGTGCTATCCCCTGGACAGGGGCAACTCAGCCCCAGCATTTT.

The chain is built from TRBV7-3 and TRBJ2-1; D remains ambiguous. This CDR3 contains 14 residues. V was clipped by 5 bases and J by 7 bases, with 15 bases between them. The germline V gene encodes CDR1 SGHTA and CDR2 FQGTGA. CDR3 sequence: CASSPKGSSNEQFF. CDR3 bases: TGTGCCAGCAGCCCAAAAGGGTCCAGTAATGAGCAGTTCTTC. The full variable domain, with the rest looked up from reference TRBV7-3 and TRBJ2-1, is GAGVSQTPSNKVTEKGKYVELRCDPISGHTALYWYRQSLGQGPEFLIYFQGTGAADDSGLPNDRFFAVRPEGSVSTLKIQRTERGDSAVYLCASSPKGSSNEQFFGPGTRLTVL.

The chain is built from TRBV6-2 or TRBV6-3 and TRBJ1-2; 7 nucleotides match TRBD1. CDR1 and CDR2 from the germline V gene are MNHEY and SVGEGT. The CDR3 length is 14 residues. After removal of 3 bases from V and 7 bases from J, the junction contained 8 bases not matched to a gene. The CDR3 bases are TGTGCCAGCAGTTATGGACAGGCACGGCGTGGCTACACCTTC. Protein: CASSYGQARRGYTF.